This TCR beta chain was captured in a study of T cells in Graves' hyperthyroidism and ophthalmopathy (dated by TCRdb to between 2019 and 2020). About the study as a whole: Peripheral blood was sampled at the time of initial diagnosis, prior to any treatment. A discovery cohort of about a hundred patients, roughly 40 with Graves' ophthalmopathy and under 60 with stable Graves' hyperthyroidism, was used to find distinguishing TCR V-J signatures. Prospective prediction of ophthalmopathy was tested in an independent validation cohort of fewer than 20 hyperthyroidism patients and around 16 patients who later progressed to ophthalmopathy. Thyroid tissue and blood T-cell repertoires from six or seven Graves' hyperthyroidism patients were also compared in the study. The paper describes TCR Vbeta CDR3 sequencing of more than 120 peripheral blood samples, made up of roughly 45 ophthalmopathy patients, more than 70 hyperthyroidism patients and roughly 17 progressor patients. For training and testing, the approximately 92 patients in the discovery cohort were randomly divided in a 7:3 ratio. Following sampling, methimazole starting at 30 mg daily was given to hyperthyroidism patients, and high-dose intravenous methylprednisolone was given to ophthalmopathy patients. What the study reported, not specific to this receptor: In validation, progression to ophthalmopathy was predicted by the model with around 71% sensitivity and 72% to 85% specificity, a median of approximately 7.1 months before onset. Most expanded thyroid clonotypes (frequency above 0.001) were also detected in blood, suggesting blood repertoires may reflect thyroid immune responses. Ophthalmopathy was separated from stable hyperthyroidism by a 13 V-J signature model, with over 85% sensitivity and 81% to 83% specificity obtained in cross-validation and 80%/75% obtained in testing. Sample size was not statistically predetermined, and investigators were not blinded to group allocation.

Graves' hyperthyroidism was defined as stable when no progression to ophthalmopathy occurred over 18 months of follow-up. Hyperthyroidism patients were aged 18 to 65 years and newly diagnosed, with disease duration of less than 2 months. The study excluded patients with uncontrolled infections, other autoimmune diseases, pregnancy or lactation. Clinical symptoms, serum thyroxine and TRAb, thyroid ultrasound, and orbital computed tomography formed the basis for the diagnoses. PBMCs were isolated from 7.5 to 10 ml of fresh peripheral blood by Ficoll-Paque density gradient centrifugation. Trizol reagent was used to extract total RNA, and RNA quality was then checked on an Agilent 2100 Bioanalyzer. This clonotype was seen repeatedly, ten times or more. Its antigen specificity is not known. The input lacks base qualities; no much larger clone sits a single base away. Taken from cysteine to phenylalanine, the CDR3 has 12 residues. The kept DNA is CDR3 alone, 36 bases in frame from the first base. According to the germline V gene, CDR1 reads MNHEY and CDR2 reads SVGEGT.

The TCR beta CDR3 regions were amplified from the RNA transcripts. The TCR CDR3 was subjected to a first round of RT-PCR using the HTBI primer set and the Qiagen OneStep RT-PCR kit. Libraries were constructed in a second round of multiplex PCR, after which size selection and purification were carried out. Sequencing of the libraries was done on an Illumina HiSeq2000 using paired-end 100 bp reads. Per the original workflow: Raw data were processed with SOAPnuke, discarding reads with adapters, uncalled bases, mean Phred below 15, or no exact constant-primer or identifier match. COPE v1.2.5 was used to merge the high-quality paired reads, and each unique nucleotide sequence was defined as a clonotype. Clonotypes were aligned to IMGT TRBV, TRBD and TRBJ reference segments using MiTCR v1.1. The analysis was restricted to V-J combinations with a frequency above 0.0001, which together covered 98% to 99.2% of the repertoires. A TCS score was defined as the ratio of F50 (clonal expansion) to E x V (chaos), with BLOSUM62-based TCRdist applied between CDR3 peptides within each V-J. Welch's t-statistics and random forest reduced just over 500 V-J features to roughly 13, which were used in a naive Bayes classifier (R e1071). TCRdb redid the processing of the public reads, applying fastp at Q25 and MiXCR, and retained in-frame beta chains. Merged by CDR3 protein, the rows form single entries marked with the most common genes and DNA. What appears here as the V and J calls and clone size reflects TCRdb's work, not the paper's. The table for this sample lists over 150,000 distinct CDR3 sequences; about a sixth of them were counted only once. The ten largest account for 53% of the sample.

The receptor comes from a woman in her fifties or sixties with Graves' hyperthyroidism. Material: blood. The V and J segments used are TRBV6-2 or TRBV6-3 and TRBJ1-5, and the D gene may be TRBD1, 5 bases matching. The CDR3 protein: CAIGQGTQPQHF. The DNA is as follows: TGTGCAATCGGGCAGGGCACTCAGCCCCAGCATTTT.